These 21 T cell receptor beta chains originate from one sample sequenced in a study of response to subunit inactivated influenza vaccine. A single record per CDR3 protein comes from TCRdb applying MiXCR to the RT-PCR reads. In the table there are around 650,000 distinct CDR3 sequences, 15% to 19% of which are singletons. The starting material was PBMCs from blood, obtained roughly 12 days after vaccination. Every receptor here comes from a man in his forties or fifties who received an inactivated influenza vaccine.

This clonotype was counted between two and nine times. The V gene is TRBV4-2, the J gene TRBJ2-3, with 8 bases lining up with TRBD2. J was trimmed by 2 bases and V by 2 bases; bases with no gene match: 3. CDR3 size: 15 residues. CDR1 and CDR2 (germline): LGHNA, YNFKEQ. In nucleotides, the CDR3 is TGTGCCAGCAGCCAACTAGCGGGCCACACAGATACGCAGTATTTT. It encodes CASSQLAGHTDTQYF.

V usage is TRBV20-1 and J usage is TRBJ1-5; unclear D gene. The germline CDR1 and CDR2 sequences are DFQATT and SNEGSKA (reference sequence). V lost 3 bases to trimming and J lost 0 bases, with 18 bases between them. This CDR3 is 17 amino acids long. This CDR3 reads CSASHQAILISNQPQHF. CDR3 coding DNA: TGCAGTGCTAGTCATCAAGCGATTTTAATTAGCAATCAGCCCCAGCATTTT.

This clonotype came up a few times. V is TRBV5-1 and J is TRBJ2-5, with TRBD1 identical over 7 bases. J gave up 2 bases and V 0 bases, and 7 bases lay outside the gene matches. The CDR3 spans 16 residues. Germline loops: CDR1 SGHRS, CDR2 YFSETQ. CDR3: CASSLVRGLPQETQYF. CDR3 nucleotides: TGCGCCAGCAGCTTGGTTAGGGGGCTCCCACAAGAGACCCAGTACTTC.

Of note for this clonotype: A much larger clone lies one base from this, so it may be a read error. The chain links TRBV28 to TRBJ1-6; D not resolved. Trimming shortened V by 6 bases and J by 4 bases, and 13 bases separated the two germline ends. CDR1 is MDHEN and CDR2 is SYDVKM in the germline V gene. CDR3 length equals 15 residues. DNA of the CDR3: TGTGCCAGCAGCGACGGGATGCGTTATAATTCACCCCTCCACTTT. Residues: CASSDGMRYNSPLHF.

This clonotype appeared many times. Written as DNA, the CDR3 is TGTGCCAGCAGTTTAGGGGCAGGGAGAGGCAATGAGCAGTTCTTC. This encodes CASSLGAGRGNEQFF. The V and J genes are TRBV27 and TRBJ2-1; D is possibly TRBD1 or TRBD2 (5 bases each). CDR3 length equals 15 residues. Germline CDR1 is MNHEY and CDR2 is SMNVEV (reference sequence). V lost 2 bases and J 6 bases, leaving 14 bases between the germline ends.

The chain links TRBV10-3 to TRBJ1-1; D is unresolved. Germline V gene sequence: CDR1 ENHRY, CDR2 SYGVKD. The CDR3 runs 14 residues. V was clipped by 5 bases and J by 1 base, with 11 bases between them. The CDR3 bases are TGTGCCATCAGTAACTTTGTCGAGAACACTGAAGCTTTCTTT. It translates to CAISNFVENTEAFF.

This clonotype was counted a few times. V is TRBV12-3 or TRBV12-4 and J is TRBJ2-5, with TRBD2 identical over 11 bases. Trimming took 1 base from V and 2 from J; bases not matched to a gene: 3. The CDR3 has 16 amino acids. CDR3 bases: TGTGCCAGCAGTTTAGGCACTAGCGGGAGACAAGAGACCCAGTACTTC. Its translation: CASSLGTSGRQETQYF.

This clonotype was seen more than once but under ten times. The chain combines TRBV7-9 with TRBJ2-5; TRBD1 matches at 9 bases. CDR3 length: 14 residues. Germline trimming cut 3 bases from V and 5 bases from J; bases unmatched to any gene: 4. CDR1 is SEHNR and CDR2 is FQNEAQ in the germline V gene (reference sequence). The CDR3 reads CASSFGTGLETQYF. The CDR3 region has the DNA TGTGCCAGCAGCTTCGGGACAGGGTTGGAGACCCAGTACTTC.

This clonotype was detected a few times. The CDR3 DNA follows: TGTGCCAGCAGCTTAGAGGGGGCTCTGAGGGATGAGCAGTTCTTC. Protein product: CASSLEGALRDEQFF. The chain combines TRBV7-6 with TRBJ2-1; 7 bases agree with TRBD1. This CDR3 has 15 amino acids. Germline V gene sequence: CDR1 SGHVS, CDR2 FNYEAQ. The ends lost 1 base at V and 8 bases at J; junction bases unmatched: 8.

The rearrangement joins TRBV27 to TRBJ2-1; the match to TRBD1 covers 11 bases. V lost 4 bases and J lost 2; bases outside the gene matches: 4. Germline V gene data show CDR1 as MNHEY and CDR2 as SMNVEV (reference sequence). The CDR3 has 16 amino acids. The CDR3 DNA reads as TGTGCCAGCAGTTCCTGGACAGGGGGCCCCTACAATGAGCAGTTCTTC. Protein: CASSSWTGGPYNEQFF.

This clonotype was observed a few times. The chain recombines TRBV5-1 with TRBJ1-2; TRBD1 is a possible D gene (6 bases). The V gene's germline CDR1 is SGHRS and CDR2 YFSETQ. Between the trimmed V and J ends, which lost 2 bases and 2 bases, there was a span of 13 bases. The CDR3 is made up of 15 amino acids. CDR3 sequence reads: CASSLLPGTNYGYTF. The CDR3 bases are TGCGCCAGCAGCTTACTGCCCGGGACAAACTATGGCTACACCTTC.

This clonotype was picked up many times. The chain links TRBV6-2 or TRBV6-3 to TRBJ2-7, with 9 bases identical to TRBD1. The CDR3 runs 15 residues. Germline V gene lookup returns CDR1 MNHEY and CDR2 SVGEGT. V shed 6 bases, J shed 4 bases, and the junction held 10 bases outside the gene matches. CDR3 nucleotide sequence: TGTGCCAGCAGCAATCCGGGACAGGGTACTTACGAGCAGTACTTC. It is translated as CASSNPGQGTYEQYF.

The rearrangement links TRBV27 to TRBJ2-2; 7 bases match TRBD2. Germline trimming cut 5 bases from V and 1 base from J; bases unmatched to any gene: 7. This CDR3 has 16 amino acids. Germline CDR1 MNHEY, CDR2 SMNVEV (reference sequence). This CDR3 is CASSTSSGLNTGELFF. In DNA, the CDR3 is TGTGCCAGCAGTACCTCTAGCGGACTGAACACCGGGGAGCTGTTTTTT.

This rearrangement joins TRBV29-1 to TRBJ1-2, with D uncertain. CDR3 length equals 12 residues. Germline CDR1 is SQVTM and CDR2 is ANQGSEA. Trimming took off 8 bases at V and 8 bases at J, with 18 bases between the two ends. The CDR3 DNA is TGCAGCTTACGGACTCTCAAGGGAGGCTACACCTTC. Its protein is CSLRTLKGGYTF. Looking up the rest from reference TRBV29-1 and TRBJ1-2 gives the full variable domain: SAVISQKPSRDICQRGTSLTIQCQVDSQVTMMFWYRQQPGQSLTLIATANQGSEATYESGFVIDKFPISRPNLTFSTLTVSNMSPEDSSIYLCSLRTLKGGYTFGSGTRLTVV.

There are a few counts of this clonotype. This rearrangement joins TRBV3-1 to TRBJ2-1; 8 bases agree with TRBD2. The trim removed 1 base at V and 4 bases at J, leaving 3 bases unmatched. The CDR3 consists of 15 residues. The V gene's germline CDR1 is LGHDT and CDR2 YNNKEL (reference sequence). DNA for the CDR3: TGTGCCAGCAGCCAAGTCACTAGCGGATACAATGAGCAGTTCTTC. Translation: CASSQVTSGYNEQFF.

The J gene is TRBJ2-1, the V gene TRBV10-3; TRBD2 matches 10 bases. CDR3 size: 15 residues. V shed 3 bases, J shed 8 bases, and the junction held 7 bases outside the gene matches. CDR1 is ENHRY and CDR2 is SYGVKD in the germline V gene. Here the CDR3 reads CAISDGLAGDDEQFF. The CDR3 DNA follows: TGTGCCATCAGTGACGGTCTAGCGGGAGACGATGAGCAGTTCTTC.

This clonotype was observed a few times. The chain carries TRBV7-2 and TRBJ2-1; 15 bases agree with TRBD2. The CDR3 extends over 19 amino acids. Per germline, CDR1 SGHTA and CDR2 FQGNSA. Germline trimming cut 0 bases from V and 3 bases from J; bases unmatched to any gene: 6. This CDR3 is CASSLAPGLAGGLYNEQFF. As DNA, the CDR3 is TGTGCCAGCAGCTTAGCCCCGGGACTAGCGGGGGGACTCTACAATGAGCAGTTCTTC.

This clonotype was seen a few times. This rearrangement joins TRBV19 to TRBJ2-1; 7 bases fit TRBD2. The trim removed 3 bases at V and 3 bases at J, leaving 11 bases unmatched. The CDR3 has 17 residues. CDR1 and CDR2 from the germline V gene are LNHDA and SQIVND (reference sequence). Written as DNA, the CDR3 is TGTGCCAGTAGTATGGGGTCGCGCGGGAGTTTCTACAATGAGCAGTTCTTC. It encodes CASSMGSRGSFYNEQFF.

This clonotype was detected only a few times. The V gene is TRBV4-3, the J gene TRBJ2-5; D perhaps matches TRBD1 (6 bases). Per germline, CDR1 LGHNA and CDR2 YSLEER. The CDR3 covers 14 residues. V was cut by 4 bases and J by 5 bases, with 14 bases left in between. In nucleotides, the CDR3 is TGCGCCAGCAGCCCACAGGGTCCTGGGGAGACCCAGTACTTC. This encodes CASSPQGPGETQYF.

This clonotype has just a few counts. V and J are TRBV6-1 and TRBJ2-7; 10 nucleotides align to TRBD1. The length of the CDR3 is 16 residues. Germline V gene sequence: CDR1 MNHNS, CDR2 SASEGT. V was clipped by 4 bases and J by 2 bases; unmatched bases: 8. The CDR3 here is CASSGLGQGFPYEQYF. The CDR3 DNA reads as TGTGCCAGCAGTGGCCTGGGACAGGGGTTTCCCTACGAGCAGTACTTC.

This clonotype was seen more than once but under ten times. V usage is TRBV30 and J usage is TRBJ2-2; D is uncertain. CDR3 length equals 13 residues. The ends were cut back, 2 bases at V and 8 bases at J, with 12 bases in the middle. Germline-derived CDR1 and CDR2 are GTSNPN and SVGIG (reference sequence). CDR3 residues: CAWSSSNSGELFF. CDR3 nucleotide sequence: TGTGCCTGGAGTTCCTCCAATAGTGGGGAGCTGTTTTTT.